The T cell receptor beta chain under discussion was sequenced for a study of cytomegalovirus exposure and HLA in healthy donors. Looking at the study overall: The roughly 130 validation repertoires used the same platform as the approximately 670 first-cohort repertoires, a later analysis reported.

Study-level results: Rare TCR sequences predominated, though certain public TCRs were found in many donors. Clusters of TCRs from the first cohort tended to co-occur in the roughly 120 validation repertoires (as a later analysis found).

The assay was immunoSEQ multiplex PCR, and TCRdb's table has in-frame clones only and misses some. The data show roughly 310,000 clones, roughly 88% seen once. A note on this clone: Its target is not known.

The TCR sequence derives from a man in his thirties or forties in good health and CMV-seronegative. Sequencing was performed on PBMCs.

The CDR3 DNA sequence: TGTGCCAGCAGCTTGAGACACCTCTACGAGCAGTACTTC. It specifies CASSLRHLYEQYF. The V gene is TRBV5-6, the J gene TRBJ2-7; D call uncertain. There are 13 residues in the CDR3. The ends were cut back, 1 base at V and 3 bases at J, with 8 bases in the middle. Germline CDR1 SGHDT, CDR2 YYEEEE.